The present entry profiles one TCR beta chain with its context. The antigen is undetermined. These data originate in a study of OX40 agonist ivuxolimab in advanced cancers. On the study more broadly: At doses from 0.01 to 10 mg/kg, patients were given intravenous ivuxolimab every 2 weeks. Eligibility rules accepted prior anti-PD-1, anti-PD-L1 or anti-CTLA-4 therapy, and 30% to 40% had some. Regarding the study as a whole: Some nonresponders additionally presented with little normalized T-cell clonal expansion.

The CDR3 runs 13 residues. Germline loops: CDR1 LNHDA, CDR2 SQIVND (reference sequence). V lost 8 bases, J lost 1 base, and 11 bases lay in between. Libraries were prepared by immunoSEQ multiplex PCR; TCRdb keeps only in-frame clonotypes and omits some of them. The profile shows tens of thousands of clones, around 84% of them singletons. The chain employs TRBV19 and TRBJ1-1; D is possibly TRBD1 (6 bases). The clonotype was recovered from an adult with an advanced solid tumor such as melanoma, head and neck, liver or kidney cancer. The input for sequencing was CD4+ or CD8+ T cells sorted from blood, taken in a trial of the OX40 agonist ivuxolimab. The CDR3: CASPTGSNTEAFF. CDR3 DNA: TGTGCCAGTCCTACAGGGTCGAACACTGAAGCTTTCTTT.